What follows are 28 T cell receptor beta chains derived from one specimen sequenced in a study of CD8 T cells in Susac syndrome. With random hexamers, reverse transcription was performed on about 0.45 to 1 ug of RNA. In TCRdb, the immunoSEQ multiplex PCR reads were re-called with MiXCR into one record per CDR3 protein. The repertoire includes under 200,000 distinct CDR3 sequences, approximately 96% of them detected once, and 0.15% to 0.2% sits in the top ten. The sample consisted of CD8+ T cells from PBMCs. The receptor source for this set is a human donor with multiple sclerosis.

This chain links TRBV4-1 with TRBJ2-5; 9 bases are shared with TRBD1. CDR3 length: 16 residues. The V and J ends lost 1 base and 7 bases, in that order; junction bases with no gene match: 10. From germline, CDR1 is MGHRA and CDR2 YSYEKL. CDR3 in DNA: TGCGCCAGCAGCCAAGCCCCCCGGGACAGGGTAGCGACCCAGTACTTC. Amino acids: CASSQAPRDRVATQYF.

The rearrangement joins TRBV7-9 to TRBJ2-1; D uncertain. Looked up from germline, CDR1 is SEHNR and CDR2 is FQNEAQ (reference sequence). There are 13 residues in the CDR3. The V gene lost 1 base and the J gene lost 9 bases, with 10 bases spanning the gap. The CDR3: CASSLGLVLEQFF. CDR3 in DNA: TGTGCCAGCAGCTTAGGTCTAGTTCTTGAGCAGTTCTTC. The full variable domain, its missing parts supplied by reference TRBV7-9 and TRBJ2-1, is DTGVSQNPRHKITKRGQNVTFRCDPISEHNRLYWYRQTLGQGPEFLTYFQNEAQLEKSRLLSDRFSAERPKGSFSTLEIQRTEQGDSAMYLCASSLGLVLEQFFGPGTRLTVL.

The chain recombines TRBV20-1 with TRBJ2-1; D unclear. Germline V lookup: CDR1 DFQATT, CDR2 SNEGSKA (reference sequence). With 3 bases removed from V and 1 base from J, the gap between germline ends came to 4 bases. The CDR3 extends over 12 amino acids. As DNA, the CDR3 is TGCAGTGCTAGGGGGTCCTACAATGAGCAGTTCTTC. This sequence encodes CSARGSYNEQFF.

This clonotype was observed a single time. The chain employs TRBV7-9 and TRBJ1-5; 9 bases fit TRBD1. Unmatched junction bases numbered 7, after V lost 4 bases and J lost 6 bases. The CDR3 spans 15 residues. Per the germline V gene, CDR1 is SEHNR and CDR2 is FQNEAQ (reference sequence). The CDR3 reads CASSSSGTGFQPQHF. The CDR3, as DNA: TGTGCCAGCAGCTCCTCCGGGACAGGGTTTCAGCCCCAGCATTTT.

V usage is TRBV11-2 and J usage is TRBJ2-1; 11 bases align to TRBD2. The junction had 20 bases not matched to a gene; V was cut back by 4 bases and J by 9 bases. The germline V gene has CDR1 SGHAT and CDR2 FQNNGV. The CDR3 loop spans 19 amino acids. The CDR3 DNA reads TGTGCCAGCAGCTCCGCCCTTACTAGCGGGAGTGTTTTAGGGGGTGAGCAGTTCTTC. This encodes CASSSALTSGSVLGGEQFF.

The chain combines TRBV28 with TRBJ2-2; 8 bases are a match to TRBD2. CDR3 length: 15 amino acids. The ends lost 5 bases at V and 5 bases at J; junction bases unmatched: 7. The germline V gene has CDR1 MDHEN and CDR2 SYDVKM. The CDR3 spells CASSPTGGQTGELFF. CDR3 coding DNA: TGTGCCAGCAGTCCCACGGGAGGGCAAACCGGGGAGCTGTTTTTT.

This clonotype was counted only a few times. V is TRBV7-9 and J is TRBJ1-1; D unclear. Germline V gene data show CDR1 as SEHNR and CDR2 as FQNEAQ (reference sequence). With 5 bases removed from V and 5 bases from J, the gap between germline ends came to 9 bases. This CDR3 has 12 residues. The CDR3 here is CASSLGSTEAFF. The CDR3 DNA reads TGTGCCAGCAGCCTAGGGTCTACTGAAGCTTTCTTT.

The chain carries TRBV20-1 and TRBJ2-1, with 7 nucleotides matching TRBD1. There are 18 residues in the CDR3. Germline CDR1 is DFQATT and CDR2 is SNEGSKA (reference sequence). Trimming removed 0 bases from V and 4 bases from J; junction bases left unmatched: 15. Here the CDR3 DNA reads TGCAGTGCTAGAGATCACGCCGCGGCCGGGACAGAGTACAATGAGCAGTTCTTC. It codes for CSARDHAAAGTEYNEQFF.

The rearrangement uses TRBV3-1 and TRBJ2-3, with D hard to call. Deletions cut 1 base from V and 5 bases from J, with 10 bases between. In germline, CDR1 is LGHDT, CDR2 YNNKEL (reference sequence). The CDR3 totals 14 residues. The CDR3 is CASSQGRSIDTQYF. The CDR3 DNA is TGTGCCAGCAGCCAAGGGCGGAGTATAGATACGCAGTATTTT.

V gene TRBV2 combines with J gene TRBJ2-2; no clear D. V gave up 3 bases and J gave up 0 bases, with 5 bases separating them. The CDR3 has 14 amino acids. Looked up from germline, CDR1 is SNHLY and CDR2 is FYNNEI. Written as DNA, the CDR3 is TGTGCCAGCAGTGACAGCCCGAACACCGGGGAGCTGTTTTTT. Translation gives CASSDSPNTGELFF.

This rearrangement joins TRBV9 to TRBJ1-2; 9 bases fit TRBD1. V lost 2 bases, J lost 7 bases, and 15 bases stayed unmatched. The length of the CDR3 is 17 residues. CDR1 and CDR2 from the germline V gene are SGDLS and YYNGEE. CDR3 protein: CASSVTGTGSPFGGYTF. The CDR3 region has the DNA TGTGCCAGCAGCGTTACCGGGACAGGGTCCCCGTTCGGTGGCTACACCTTC.

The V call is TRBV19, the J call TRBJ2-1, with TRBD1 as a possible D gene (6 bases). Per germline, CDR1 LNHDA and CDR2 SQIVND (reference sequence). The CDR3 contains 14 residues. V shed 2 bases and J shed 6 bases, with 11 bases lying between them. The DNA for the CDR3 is TGTGCCAGTAGTATATCAGGGGTAGTCAATGAGCAGTTCTTC. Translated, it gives CASSISGVVNEQFF.

The CDR3 protein is CASTKLASSYNEQFF. For the CDR3, the DNA is TGCGCCAGCACGAAGTTAGCGAGCTCCTACAATGAGCAGTTCTTC. The V call is TRBV4-1, the J call TRBJ2-1; D possibly corresponds to TRBD2 (5 bases). The V end was cut by 7 bases, the J end by 0 bases, with 13 bases between. The germline CDR1 and CDR2 sequences are MGHRA and YSYEKL. The CDR3 sequence is 15 residues long.

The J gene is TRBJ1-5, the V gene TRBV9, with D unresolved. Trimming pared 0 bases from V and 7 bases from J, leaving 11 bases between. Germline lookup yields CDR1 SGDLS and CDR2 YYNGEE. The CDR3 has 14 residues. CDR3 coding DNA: TGTGCCAGCAGCGTAGAAGGTTCGCACCAGCCCCAGCATTTT. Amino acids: CASSVEGSHQPQHF.

The CDR3 loop is CSAQDRELPYGYTF. CDR3 DNA: TGCAGTGCCCAGGACAGGGAATTACCCTATGGCTACACCTTC. V usage is TRBV20-1 and J usage is TRBJ1-2, with TRBD1 matching over 8 bases. The CDR3 covers 14 residues. Germline V gene sequence: CDR1 DFQATT, CDR2 SNEGSKA (reference sequence). Losses at the gene ends were 6 bases for V and 4 bases for J; bases not matched to a gene: 10.

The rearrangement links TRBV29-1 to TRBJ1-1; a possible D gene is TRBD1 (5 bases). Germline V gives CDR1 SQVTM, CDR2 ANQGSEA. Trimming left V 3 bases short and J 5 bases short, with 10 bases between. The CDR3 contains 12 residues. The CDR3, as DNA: TGCAGCGTTGACGCCAGGGAAACTGAAGCTTTCTTT. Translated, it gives CSVDARETEAFF.

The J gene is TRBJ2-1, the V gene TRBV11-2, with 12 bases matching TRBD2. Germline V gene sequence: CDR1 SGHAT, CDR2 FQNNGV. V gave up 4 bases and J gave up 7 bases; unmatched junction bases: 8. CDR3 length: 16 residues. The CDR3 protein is CASSSRLAGAGNEQFF. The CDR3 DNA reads TGTGCCAGCAGCTCCCGACTAGCGGGGGCCGGAAATGAGCAGTTCTTC.

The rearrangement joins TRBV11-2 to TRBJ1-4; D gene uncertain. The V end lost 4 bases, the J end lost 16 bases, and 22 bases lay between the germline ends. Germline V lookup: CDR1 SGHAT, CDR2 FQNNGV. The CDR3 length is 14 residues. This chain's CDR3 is CASSSKRRGIKPFF. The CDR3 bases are TGTGCCAGCAGCTCGAAGAGGCGGGGTATCAAGCCGTTTTTT.

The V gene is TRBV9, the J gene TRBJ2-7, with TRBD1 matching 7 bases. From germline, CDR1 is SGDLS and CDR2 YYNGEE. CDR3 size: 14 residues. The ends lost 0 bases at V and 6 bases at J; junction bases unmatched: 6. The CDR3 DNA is TGTGCCAGCAGCGTAGGGACAGGCGGTTCCGAGCAGTACTTC. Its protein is CASSVGTGGSEQYF.

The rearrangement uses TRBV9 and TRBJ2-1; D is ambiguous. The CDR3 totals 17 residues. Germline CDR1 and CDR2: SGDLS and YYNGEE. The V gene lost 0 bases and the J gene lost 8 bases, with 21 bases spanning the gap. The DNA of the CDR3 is TGTGCCAGCAGCGTAGGCTTGTCCCTCGTCCATGGGGATGAGCAGTTCTTC. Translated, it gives CASSVGLSLVHGDEQFF.

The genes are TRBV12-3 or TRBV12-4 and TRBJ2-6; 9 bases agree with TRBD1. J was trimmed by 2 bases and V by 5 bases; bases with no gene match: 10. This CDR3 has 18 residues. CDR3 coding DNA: TGTGCCAGCAGTAAGACAGGGGGTCTCGAAGCTGGGGCCAACGTCCTGACTTTC. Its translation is CASSKTGGLEAGANVLTF.

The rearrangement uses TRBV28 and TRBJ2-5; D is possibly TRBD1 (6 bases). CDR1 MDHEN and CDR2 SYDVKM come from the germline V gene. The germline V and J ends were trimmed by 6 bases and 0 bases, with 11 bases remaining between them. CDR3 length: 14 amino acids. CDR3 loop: CASSLRQDQETQYF. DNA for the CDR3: TGTGCCAGCAGCCTACGACAGGACCAAGAGACCCAGTACTTC.

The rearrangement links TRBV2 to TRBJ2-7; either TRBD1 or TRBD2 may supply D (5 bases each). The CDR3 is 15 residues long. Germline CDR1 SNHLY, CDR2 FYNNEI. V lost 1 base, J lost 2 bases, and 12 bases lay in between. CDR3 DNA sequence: TGTGCCAGCAGTGAAGTGTGGGGACCCACCTACGAGCAGTACTTC. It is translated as CASSEVWGPTYEQYF. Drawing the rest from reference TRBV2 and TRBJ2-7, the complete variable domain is EPEVTQTPSHQVTQMGQEVILRCVPISNHLYFYWYRQILGQKVEFLVSFYNNEISEKSEIFDDQFSVERPDGSNFTLKIRSTKLEDSAMYFCASSEVWGPTYEQYFGPGTRLTVT.

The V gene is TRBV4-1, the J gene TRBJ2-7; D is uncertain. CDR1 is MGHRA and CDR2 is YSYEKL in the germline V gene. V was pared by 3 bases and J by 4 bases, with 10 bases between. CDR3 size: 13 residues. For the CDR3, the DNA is TGCGCCAGCAGCCAGGTGAACGGGTACGAGCAGTACTTC. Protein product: CASSQVNGYEQYF.

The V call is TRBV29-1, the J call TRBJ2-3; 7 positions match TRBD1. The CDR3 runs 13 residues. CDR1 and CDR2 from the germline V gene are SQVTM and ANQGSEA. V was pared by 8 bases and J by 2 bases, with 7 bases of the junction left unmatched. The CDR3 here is CSLTGESTDTQYF. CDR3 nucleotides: TGCAGCCTTACAGGGGAGTCCACAGATACGCAGTATTTT.

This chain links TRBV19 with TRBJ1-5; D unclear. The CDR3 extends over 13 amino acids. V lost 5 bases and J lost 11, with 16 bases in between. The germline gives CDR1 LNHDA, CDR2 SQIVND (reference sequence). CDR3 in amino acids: CASSPRGRAAQHF. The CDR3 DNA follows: TGTGCCAGTAGTCCTCGAGGACGTGCAGCCCAGCATTTT.

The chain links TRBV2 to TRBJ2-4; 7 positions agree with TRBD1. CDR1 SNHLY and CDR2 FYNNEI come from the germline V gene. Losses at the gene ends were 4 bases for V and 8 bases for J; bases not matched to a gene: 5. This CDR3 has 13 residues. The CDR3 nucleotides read TGTGCCAGCAGTGGGGACAGCCAGGACATTCAGTACTTC. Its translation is CASSGDSQDIQYF. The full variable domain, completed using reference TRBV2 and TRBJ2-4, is EPEVTQTPSHQVTQMGQEVILRCVPISNHLYFYWYRQILGQKVEFLVSFYNNEISEKSEIFDDQFSVERPDGSNFTLKIRSTKLEDSAMYFCASSGDSQDIQYFGAGTRLSVL.

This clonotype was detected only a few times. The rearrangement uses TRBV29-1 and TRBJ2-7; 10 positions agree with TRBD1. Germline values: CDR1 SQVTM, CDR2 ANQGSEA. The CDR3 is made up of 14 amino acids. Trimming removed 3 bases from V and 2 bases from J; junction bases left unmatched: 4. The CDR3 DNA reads TGCAGCGTTGATCCGGGACAGGGGACCTACGAGCAGTACTTC. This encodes CSVDPGQGTYEQYF.